A single sample gave rise to the 32 T cell receptor beta chains below, sequenced in a study of response to subunit inactivated influenza vaccine. Each CDR3 protein gets one entry after TCRdb re-called the RT-PCR reads with MiXCR. The sample has approximately 490,000 distinct CDR3 sequences, 7.2% seen once; the top ten hold over 10%. Sequenced material: PBMCs from blood, taken around 25 months after vaccination. The source is a man aged 50 to 69 who received an inactivated influenza vaccine.

This clonotype appeared a few times. The CDR3 coding sequence is TGCAGCACTAATGGGGGGGGGCTAGGCAATGAGCAGTTCTTC. It translates to CSTNGGGLGNEQFF. The rearrangement uses TRBV20-1 and TRBJ2-1, with TRBD2 as a possible D gene (7 bases). This CDR3 region has 14 residues. Per the germline V gene, CDR1 is DFQATT and CDR2 is SNEGSKA (reference sequence).

This clonotype was found many times. The chain recombines TRBV29-1 with TRBJ2-3; D could derive from TRBD1 or TRBD2 (6 bases each). Deletions cut 7 bases from V and 6 bases from J, with 17 bases between. Germline CDR1 reads SQVTM; CDR2 reads ANQGSEA. The CDR3 is made up of 13 amino acids. The CDR3 reads CSAGGGRIDTQYF. For the CDR3, the DNA is TGCAGCGCCGGGGGCGGCAGGATTGATACGCAGTATTTT.

This clonotype was detected many times. CDR3 sequence (DNA): TGCAGTGCTATTATTCCGGGAGGCACCTACGAGCAGTACTTC. Translating gives CSAIIPGGTYEQYF. The genes are TRBV20-1 and TRBJ2-7, with TRBD2 matching over 7 bases. The CDR3 covers 14 residues. Looked up from germline, CDR1 is DFQATT and CDR2 is SNEGSKA (reference sequence). V lost 4 bases and J lost 2; bases outside the gene matches: 8.

This clonotype has ten or more counts. This chain uses TRBV15 with TRBJ2-1; 9 nucleotides match TRBD2. V was pared by 2 bases and J by 5 bases, with 13 bases of the junction left unmatched. This CDR3 is 18 amino acids long. In germline, CDR1 is LNHNV, CDR2 YYDKDF (reference sequence). The CDR3 coding sequence is TGTGCCACCAGCAGAAGGAGGGGCTCTAGCGGGACCCACAATGAGCAGTTCTTC. Protein sequence: CATSRRRGSSGTHNEQFF.

This clonotype came up a few times. The chain uses TRBV5-5 and TRBJ2-3, with 10 bases fitting TRBD2. V shed 2 bases and J 5 bases; nucleotides not matched to a gene: 8. The CDR3 has 16 residues. CDR1 is SGHKS, CDR2 YYEKEE, per germline (reference sequence). The CDR3 sequence is CASSFRLAGALDTQYF. In nucleotides, the CDR3 is TGTGCCAGCAGCTTTAGGCTAGCGGGGGCCCTAGATACGCAGTATTTT.

The rearrangement uses TRBV5-1 and TRBJ2-5; no reliable D call. Trimming removed 4 bases from V and 5 bases from J, with 9 bases in between. CDR1 SGHRS and CDR2 YFSETQ come from the germline V gene. This CDR3 is built from 12 residues. The CDR3 region has the DNA TGCGCCAGCAGCCCTGCGAGGGAGACCCAGTACTTC. As protein: CASSPARETQYF.

This clonotype has only a few counts. The rearrangement uses TRBV30 and TRBJ2-3; the D gene is possibly TRBD2 (5 bases). The V and J ends lost 3 bases and 5 bases respectively, with 15 bases between them. This CDR3 contains 14 residues. Germline-derived CDR1 and CDR2 are GTSNPN and SVGIG (reference sequence). CDR3 in DNA: TGTGCCTGGAGAACGCGGGCTGTCGTAGATACGCAGTATTTT. This translates into CAWRTRAVVDTQYF.

The rearrangement uses TRBV7-2 and TRBJ2-7; D call uncertain. The V gene lost 3 bases and the J gene lost 2 bases, with 11 bases spanning the gap. Germline V gene lookup returns CDR1 SGHTA and CDR2 FQGNSA. This CDR3 has 14 residues. DNA for the CDR3: TGTGCCAGCAGCTTGAAACCAACCACCTACGAGCAGTACTTC. Its translation is CASSLKPTTYEQYF.

Ten or more counts support this clonotype. The chain combines TRBV6-5 with TRBJ2-7; 10 bases are shared with TRBD1. Germline V lookup: CDR1 MNHEY, CDR2 SVGAGI. V shed 2 bases and J 3 bases; nucleotides not matched to a gene: 13. The CDR3 is 18 residues long. The CDR3: CASSYTPIGQGVGYEQYF. CDR3 in DNA: TGTGCCAGCAGTTACACCCCGATCGGACAGGGGGTGGGCTACGAGCAGTACTTC.

This chain joins TRBV12-3 or TRBV12-4 and TRBJ1-5, with D maybe TRBD1 (5 bases). The CDR3 runs 12 residues. V was shortened by 5 bases and J by 7 bases, with 9 bases between the two germline ends. CDR3 coding DNA: TGTGCCAGCAGTCGAGGGACCCAGCCCCAGCATTTT. Amino acid sequence: CASSRGTQPQHF.

This clonotype was seen only a few times. The chain combines TRBV2 with TRBJ2-7; D remains unclear. The germline CDR1 and CDR2 sequences are SNHLY and FYNNEI. Trimming removed 3 bases from V and 9 bases from J, with 6 bases in between. CDR3 size: 10 residues. In nucleotides, the CDR3 is TGTGCCAGCAGTGACTTACGGCAGTACTTC. Translation: CASSDLRQYF.

This clonotype has a count of ten or more. The rearrangement links TRBV9 to TRBJ1-3; possible D gene TRBD1, 5 bases. Per the germline V gene, CDR1 is SGDLS and CDR2 is YYNGEE. There are 15 residues in the CDR3. Trimming shortened V by 5 bases and J by 0 bases, and 12 bases separated the two germline ends. This CDR3 reads CASSGGTTSGNTIYF. The CDR3 nucleotides are TGTGCCAGCAGTGGGGGGACCACCTCTGGAAACACCATATATTTT.

The genes are TRBV20-1 and TRBJ2-1; D possibly corresponds to TRBD1 (5 bases). V was cut by 4 bases and J by 3 bases, with 13 bases left in between. The CDR3 loop spans 14 amino acids. Germline assignment: CDR1 DFQATT and CDR2 SNEGSKA (reference sequence). The CDR3 loop reads CSAKPRANYNEQFF. The CDR3 coding sequence is TGCAGTGCTAAACCCAGGGCGAACTACAATGAGCAGTTCTTC.

The rearrangement uses TRBV12-3 or TRBV12-4 and TRBJ2-1; D is unclear. V lost 3 bases, J lost 3 bases, and 15 bases lay in between. This CDR3 spans 16 amino acids. As DNA, the CDR3 is TGTGCCAGCAGTTTTTTAGGCCAGGTGATCTACAATGAGCAGTTCTTC. Amino acid sequence: CASSFLGQVIYNEQFF.

This clonotype was seen a handful of times. The V call is TRBV7-2, the J call TRBJ2-5; D is unclear. V lost 5 bases, J lost 1 base, and 17 bases lay in between. This CDR3 is 16 amino acids long. Germline V CDR1 and CDR2: SGHTA, FQGNSA. Written as DNA, the CDR3 is TGTGCCAGCAGCCGTACATATCTGGGTTTCCAAGAGACCCAGTACTTC. Its translation is CASSRTYLGFQETQYF.

Concerning this clonotype itself: One end of the junction is discordant with germline, which a read error may explain. This rearrangement joins TRBV9 to TRBJ2-1, with TRBD2 identical over 12 bases. CDR3 size: 16 residues. Germline lookup yields CDR1 SGDLS and CDR2 YYNGEE. The CDR3 DNA is TGTGCCGGCAGCCCTAGCGGGGGGGGCACCTACAATGAGCAGTTCTTC. Its protein product is CAGSPSGGGTYNEQFF.

This chain joins TRBV5-5 and TRBJ2-5; 13 bases agree with TRBD2. The CDR3 extends over 16 amino acids. Germline assignment: CDR1 SGHKS and CDR2 YYEKEE (reference sequence). Trimming removed 4 bases from V and 5 bases from J; junction bases left unmatched: 8. The CDR3 spells CASSRLAGGSRETQYF. For the CDR3, the DNA is TGTGCCAGCAGCCGACTAGCGGGGGGTAGCCGGGAGACCCAGTACTTC.

This clonotype was observed many times. The V and J genes are TRBV4-3 and TRBJ1-4; D unclear. Germline CDR1 is LGHNA and CDR2 is YSLEER. The CDR3 is made up of 15 amino acids. Between the trimmed V and J ends, which lost 0 bases and 7 bases, there was a span of 12 bases. The CDR3 loop is CASSQEGLIGEKLFF. CDR3 bases: TGCGCCAGCAGCCAAGAGGGGTTAATAGGTGAAAAACTGTTTTTT.

This clonotype came up a few times. The gene calls are TRBV14 and TRBJ1-1; D may be TRBD1 (5 bases). The CDR3 runs 15 residues. Per the germline V gene, CDR1 is SGHDN and CDR2 is FVKESK. The germline V and J ends were trimmed by 0 bases and 3 bases, with 11 bases remaining between them. In DNA form, the CDR3 reads TGTGCCAGCAGCCAAGATTGGGGGACGCACACTGAAGCTTTCTTT. Amino acids: CASSQDWGTHTEAFF.

The chain employs TRBV10-1 and TRBJ2-4; TRBD1 might be the D (5 bases). Germline V gives CDR1 WNHNN, CDR2 SYGVQD (reference sequence). CDR3 size: 16 residues. With 3 bases removed from V and 0 bases from J, the gap between germline ends came to 12 bases. The CDR3 nucleotides read TGCGCCAGCAGTGACCCTACAGGATTAGCCAAAAACATTCAGTACTTC. This sequence encodes CASSDPTGLAKNIQYF.

This clonotype has at least ten counts. The chain carries TRBV12-3 or TRBV12-4 and TRBJ2-2; possible D gene TRBD2, 5 bases. V lost 6 bases and J lost 3, with 17 bases in between. The CDR3 totals 16 residues. The chain's CDR3 is CASRYRGLGDTGELFF. CDR3 DNA sequence: TGTGCCAGCAGATACCGAGGGTTGGGCGACACCGGGGAGCTGTTTTTT.

This chain uses TRBV28 with TRBJ2-5; 11 nucleotides line up with TRBD1. The CDR3 sequence is 16 residues long. Germline loops: CDR1 MDHEN, CDR2 SYDVKM. J was trimmed by 1 base and V by 2 bases; bases with no gene match: 3. The CDR3 loop is CASSLGGQGAQETQYF. In nucleotides, the CDR3 is TGTGCCAGCAGTTTAGGAGGACAGGGGGCCCAAGAGACCCAGTACTTC.

This clonotype was counted many times. The chain joins TRBV27 to TRBJ1-5; 8 nucleotides agree with TRBD1. The CDR3 sequence is 14 residues long. Germline V lookup: CDR1 MNHEY, CDR2 SMNVEV (reference sequence). The V segment lost 6 bases and the J segment 7 bases; nucleotides outside the gene matches: 8. CDR3 DNA: TGTGCCAGCAGCGGAGGGACAGGAGGGCAGCCCCAGCATTTT. Translated: CASSGGTGGQPQHF.

This clonotype was observed a few times. V and J are TRBV15 and TRBJ2-7; a weak D match, TRBD2 (6 bases). In germline, CDR1 is LNHNV, CDR2 YYDKDF (reference sequence). V was clipped by 1 base and J by 2 bases, with 9 bases between them. The CDR3 is made up of 14 amino acids. In DNA form, the CDR3 reads TGTGCCACCAGCAGAGGGACTACAGCCTACGAGCAGTACTTC. It translates to CATSRGTTAYEQYF. The variable domain in full, with the rest retrieved from reference TRBV15 and TRBJ2-7, is DAMVIQNPRYQVTQFGKPVTLSCSQTLNHNVMYWYQQKSSQAPKLLFHYYDKDFNNEADTPDNFQSRRPNTSFCFLDIRSPGLGDTAMYLCATSRGTTAYEQYFGPGTRLTVT.

The chain uses TRBV11-2 and TRBJ2-2; no clear D. Germline loops: CDR1 SGHAT, CDR2 FQNNGV. The V and J ends lost 3 bases and 6 bases respectively, with 11 bases between them. This CDR3 comprises 14 residues. CDR3 sequence: CASSFERYAGELFF. CDR3 bases: TGTGCCAGCAGCTTTGAACGATATGCCGGGGAGCTGTTTTTT.

This clonotype was seen repeatedly, ten times or more. The chain carries TRBV12-3 or TRBV12-4 and TRBJ2-2; D may match TRBD1 or TRBD2 (6 bases each). Trimming cost V 3 bases and J 6 bases, with 11 bases left between them. The CDR3 spans 14 residues. The CDR3 DNA sequence: TGTGCCAGCAGTTTGGGGGGCGTAGCCGGGGAGCTGTTTTTT. As protein: CASSLGGVAGELFF.

This rearrangement joins TRBV15 to TRBJ2-1; 9 nucleotides align to TRBD2. V shed 3 bases, J shed 3 bases, and the junction held 12 bases outside the gene matches. The CDR3 spans 18 residues. CDR1 and CDR2 (germline): LNHNV, YYDKDF (reference sequence). This CDR3 reads CATSRRSGGGRDYNEQFF. The CDR3 bases are TGTGCCACCAGCAGGAGATCTGGTGGCGGGAGGGACTACAATGAGCAGTTCTTC. Supplemented by reference TRBV15 and TRBJ2-1, the full variable domain reads DAMVIQNPRYQVTQFGKPVTLSCSQTLNHNVMYWYQQKSSQAPKLLFHYYDKDFNNEADTPDNFQSRRPNTSFCFLDIRSPGLGDTAMYLCATSRRSGGGRDYNEQFFGPGTRLTVL.

This clonotype was recorded a few times. The rearrangement uses TRBV29-1 and TRBJ2-3; 7 bases align to TRBD1. Germline loops: CDR1 SQVTM, CDR2 ANQGSEA. The J segment lost 1 base and the V segment lost 7 bases, leaving 11 bases of the junction unmatched. The CDR3 is 15 amino acids. CDR3 region: CSATGAGTRTDTQYF. The CDR3 nucleotides are TGCAGCGCCACAGGGGCAGGGACACGCACAGATACGCAGTATTTT.

This clonotype was observed a handful of times. The CDR3 DNA follows: TGCGCCAGCAGACAACAAGAGAACACTGAAGCTTTCTTT. Translating it yields CASRQQENTEAFF. The V gene is TRBV5-1, the J gene TRBJ1-1; no clear D. Germline V gene sequence: CDR1 SGHRS, CDR2 YFSETQ. The germline V and J ends were trimmed by 5 bases and 1 base, with 9 bases remaining between them. The CDR3 has 13 residues.

The V gene is TRBV5-1, the J gene TRBJ2-6, with D possibly being TRBD1 or TRBD2 (6 bases each). This CDR3 region has 17 residues. Germline CDR1 and CDR2: SGHRS and YFSETQ. V was cut by 0 bases and J by 3 bases, with 13 bases left in between. The CDR3 region is CASSLADGGGGANVLTF. CDR3 DNA sequence: TGCGCCAGCAGCTTGGCCGACGGGGGCGGTGGGGCCAACGTCCTGACTTTC. The variable domain in full, completed from reference TRBV5-1 and TRBJ2-6, reads KAGVTQTPRYLIKTRGQQVTLSCSPISGHRSVSWYQQTPGQGLQFLFEYFSETQRNKGNFPGRFSGRQFSNSRSEMNVSTLELGDSALYLCASSLADGGGGANVLTFGAGSRLTVL.

The chain couples TRBV10-3 to TRBJ2-7; 8 bases line up with TRBD2. The CDR3 is 15 amino acids. After removal of 10 bases from V and 4 bases from J, the junction contained 15 bases not matched to a gene. The germline V gene encodes CDR1 ENHRY and CDR2 SYGVKD. This CDR3 is CATTESAAGEYEQYF. CDR3 coding DNA: TGTGCCACCACGGAGTCAGCAGCGGGAGAATACGAGCAGTACTTC.

This clonotype was seen a few times. This chain joins TRBV12-3 or TRBV12-4 and TRBJ2-3; D possibly matches TRBD1 or TRBD2 (5 bases each). The CDR3 extends over 13 amino acids. V was cut by 2 bases and J by 4 bases, with 7 bases left in between. CDR3 coding DNA: TGTGCCAGCAGTTTATGGGGACCAGATACGCAGTATTTT. Amino acids: CASSLWGPDTQYF.